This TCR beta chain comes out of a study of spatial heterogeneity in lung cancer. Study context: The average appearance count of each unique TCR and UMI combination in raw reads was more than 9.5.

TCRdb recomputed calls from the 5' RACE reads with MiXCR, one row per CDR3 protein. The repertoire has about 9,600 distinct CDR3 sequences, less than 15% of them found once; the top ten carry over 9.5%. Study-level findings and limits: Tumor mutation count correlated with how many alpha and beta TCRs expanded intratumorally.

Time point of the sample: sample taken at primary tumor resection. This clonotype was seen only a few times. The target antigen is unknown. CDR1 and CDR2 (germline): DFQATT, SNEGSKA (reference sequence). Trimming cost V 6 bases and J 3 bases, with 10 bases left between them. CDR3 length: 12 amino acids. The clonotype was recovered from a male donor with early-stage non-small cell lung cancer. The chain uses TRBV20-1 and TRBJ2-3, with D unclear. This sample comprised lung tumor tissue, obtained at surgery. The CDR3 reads CSADPETDTQYF. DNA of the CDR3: TGCAGTGCCGACCCTGAGACAGATACGCAGTATTTT.